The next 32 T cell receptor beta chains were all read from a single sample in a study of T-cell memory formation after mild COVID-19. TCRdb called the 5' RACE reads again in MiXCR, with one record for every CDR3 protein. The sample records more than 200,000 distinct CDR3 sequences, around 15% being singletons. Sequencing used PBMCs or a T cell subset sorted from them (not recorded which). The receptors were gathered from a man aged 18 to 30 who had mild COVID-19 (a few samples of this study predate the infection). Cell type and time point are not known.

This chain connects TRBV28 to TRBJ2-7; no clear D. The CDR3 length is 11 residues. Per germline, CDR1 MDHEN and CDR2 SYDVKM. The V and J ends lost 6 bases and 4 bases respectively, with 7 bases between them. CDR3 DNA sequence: TGTGCCAGCAGGTCCTCTTACGAGCAGTACGTC. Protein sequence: CASRSSYEQYV.

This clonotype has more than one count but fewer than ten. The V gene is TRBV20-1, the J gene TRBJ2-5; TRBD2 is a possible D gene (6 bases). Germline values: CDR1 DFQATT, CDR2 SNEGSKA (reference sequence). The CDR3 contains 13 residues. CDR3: CSALREIKETQYF. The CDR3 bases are TGCAGCGCCCTTCGGGAGATAAAAGAGACCCAGTACTTC.

The CDR3 sequence: CASRNQGGPREQFF. CDR3 sequence (DNA): TGTGCCAGCAGAAATCAGGGGGGCCCTCGGGAGCAGTTCTTC. J is TRBJ2-1 and V is TRBV12-3 or TRBV12-4, with D possibly TRBD1 on 7 matching bases. The CDR3 runs 14 residues. The ends were cut back, 6 bases at V and 10 bases at J, with 19 bases in the middle.

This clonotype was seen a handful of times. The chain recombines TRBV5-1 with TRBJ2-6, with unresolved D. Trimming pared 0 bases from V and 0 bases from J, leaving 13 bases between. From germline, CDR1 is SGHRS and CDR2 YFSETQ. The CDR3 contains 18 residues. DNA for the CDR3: TGCGCCAGCAGCTTGGCACGGACGATGAGCTCTGGGGCCAACGTCCTGACTTTC. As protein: CASSLARTMSSGANVLTF.

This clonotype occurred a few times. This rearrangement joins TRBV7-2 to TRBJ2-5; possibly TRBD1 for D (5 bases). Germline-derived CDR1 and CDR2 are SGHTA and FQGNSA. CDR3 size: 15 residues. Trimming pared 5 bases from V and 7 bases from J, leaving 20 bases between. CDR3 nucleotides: TGTGCCAGCAGCCCTAGGGGATTTCTTCGCGCGACCCAGTACTTC. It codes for CASSPRGFLRATQYF.

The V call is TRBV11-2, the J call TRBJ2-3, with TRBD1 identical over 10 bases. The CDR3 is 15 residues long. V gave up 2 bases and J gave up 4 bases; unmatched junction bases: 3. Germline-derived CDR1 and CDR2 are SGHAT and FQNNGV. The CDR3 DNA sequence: TGTGCCAGCAGCTTAATGGGACAGGGGTCAGATACGCAGTATTTT. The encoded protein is CASSLMGQGSDTQYF.

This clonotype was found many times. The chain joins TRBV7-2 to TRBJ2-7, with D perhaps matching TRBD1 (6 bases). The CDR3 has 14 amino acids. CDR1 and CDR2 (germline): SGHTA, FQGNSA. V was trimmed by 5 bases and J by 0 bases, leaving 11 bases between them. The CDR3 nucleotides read TGTGCCAGCAGCCCGAGGACAGTCTCCTACGAGCAGTACTTC. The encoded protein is CASSPRTVSYEQYF.

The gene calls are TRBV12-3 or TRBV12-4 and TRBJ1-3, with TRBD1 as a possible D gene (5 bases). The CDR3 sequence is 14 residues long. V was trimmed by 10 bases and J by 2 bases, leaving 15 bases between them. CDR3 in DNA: TGTGCCACCAGGGAAATGAGTGCTGGAAACACCATATATTTT. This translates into CATREMSAGNTIYF.

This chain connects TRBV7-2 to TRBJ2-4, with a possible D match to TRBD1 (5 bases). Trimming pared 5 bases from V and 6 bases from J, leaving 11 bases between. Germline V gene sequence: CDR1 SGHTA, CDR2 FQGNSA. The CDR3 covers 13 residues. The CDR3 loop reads CASSPFDRNIQYF. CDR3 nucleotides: TGTGCCAGCAGCCCGTTCGACAGAAACATTCAGTACTTC.

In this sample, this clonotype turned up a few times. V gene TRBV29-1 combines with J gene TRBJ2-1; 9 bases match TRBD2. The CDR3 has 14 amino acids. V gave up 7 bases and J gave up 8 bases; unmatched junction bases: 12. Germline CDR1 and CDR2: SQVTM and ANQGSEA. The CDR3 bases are TGCAGCGGCCGGGGGGCTAGCGGGGTGCATGAGCAGTTCTTC. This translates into CSGRGASGVHEQFF.

CDR3 bases: TGCGCCAGCAGCCAACCCCCCGGGACGGCGAACACCGGGGAGCTGTTTTTT. This gives the protein CASSQPPGTANTGELFF. The V gene is TRBV4-1, the J gene TRBJ2-2; D may match TRBD1 or TRBD2 (5 bases each). CDR3 length: 17 residues. V was trimmed by 2 bases and J by 0 bases, leaving 13 bases between them. Germline assignment: CDR1 MGHRA and CDR2 YSYEKL.

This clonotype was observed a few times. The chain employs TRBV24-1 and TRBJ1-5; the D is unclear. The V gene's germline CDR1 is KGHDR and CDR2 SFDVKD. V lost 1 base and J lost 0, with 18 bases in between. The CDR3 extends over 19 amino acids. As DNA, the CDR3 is TGTGCCACCAGTGATTTTGGGAGGACGGATAGACATAGCAATCAGCCCCAGCATTTT. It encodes CATSDFGRTDRHSNQPQHF.

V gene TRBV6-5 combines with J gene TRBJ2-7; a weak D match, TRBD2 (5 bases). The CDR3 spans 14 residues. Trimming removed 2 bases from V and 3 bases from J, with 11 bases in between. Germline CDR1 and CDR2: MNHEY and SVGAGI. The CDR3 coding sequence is TGTGCCAGCAGTTACACTAGGACGAGCTACGAGCAGTACTTC. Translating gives CASSYTRTSYEQYF.

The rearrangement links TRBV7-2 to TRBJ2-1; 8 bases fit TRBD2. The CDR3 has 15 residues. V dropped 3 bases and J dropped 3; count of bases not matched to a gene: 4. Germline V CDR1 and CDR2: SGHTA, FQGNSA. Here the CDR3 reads CASSFGGALYNEQFF. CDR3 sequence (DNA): TGTGCCAGCAGCTTCGGGGGGGCCCTCTACAATGAGCAGTTCTTC.

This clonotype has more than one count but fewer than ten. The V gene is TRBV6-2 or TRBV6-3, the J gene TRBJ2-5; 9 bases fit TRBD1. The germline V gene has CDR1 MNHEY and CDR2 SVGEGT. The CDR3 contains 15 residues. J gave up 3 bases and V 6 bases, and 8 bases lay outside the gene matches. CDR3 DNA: TGTGCCAGCAGCCTTACTCGACAGGGGGAAGAGACCCAGTACTTC. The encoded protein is CASSLTRQGEETQYF.

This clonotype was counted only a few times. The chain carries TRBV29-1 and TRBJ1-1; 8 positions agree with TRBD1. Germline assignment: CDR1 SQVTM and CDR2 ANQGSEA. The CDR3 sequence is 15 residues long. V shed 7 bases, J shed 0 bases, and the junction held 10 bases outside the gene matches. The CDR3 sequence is CSGSQGAGMNTEAFF. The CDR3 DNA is TGCAGCGGATCCCAGGGGGCGGGGATGAACACTGAAGCTTTCTTT.

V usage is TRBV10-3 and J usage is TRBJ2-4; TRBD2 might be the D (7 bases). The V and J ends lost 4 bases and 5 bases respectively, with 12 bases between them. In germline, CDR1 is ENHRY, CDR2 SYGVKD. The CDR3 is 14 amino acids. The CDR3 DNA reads TGTGCCATCAGTGCTAGGGAGGGGGAAAACATTCAGTACTTC. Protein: CAISAREGENIQYF.

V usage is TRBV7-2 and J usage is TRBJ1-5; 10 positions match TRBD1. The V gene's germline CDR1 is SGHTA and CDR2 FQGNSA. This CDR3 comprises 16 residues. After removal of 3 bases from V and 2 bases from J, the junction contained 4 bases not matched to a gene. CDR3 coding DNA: TGTGCCAGCAGCTTCTCCGGGACAGGGGGCAATCAGCCCCAGCATTTT. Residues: CASSFSGTGGNQPQHF.

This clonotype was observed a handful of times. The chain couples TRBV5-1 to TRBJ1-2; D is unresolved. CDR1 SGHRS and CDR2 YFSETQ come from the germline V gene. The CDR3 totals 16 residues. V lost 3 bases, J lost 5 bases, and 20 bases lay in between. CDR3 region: CASSYEEPQAEYGYTF. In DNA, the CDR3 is TGCGCCAGCAGCTATGAGGAACCCCAAGCAGAGTATGGCTACACCTTC.

DNA for the CDR3: TGTGCCAGCAGCTTGAGGGGGACAGGTGACTACGAGCAGTACTTC. Protein sequence: CASSLRGTGDYEQYF. V and J are TRBV7-9 and TRBJ2-7; 8 bases match TRBD1. Unmatched junction bases numbered 7, after V lost 3 bases and J lost 3 bases. The CDR3 has 15 residues. From germline, CDR1 is SEHNR and CDR2 FQNEAQ (reference sequence).

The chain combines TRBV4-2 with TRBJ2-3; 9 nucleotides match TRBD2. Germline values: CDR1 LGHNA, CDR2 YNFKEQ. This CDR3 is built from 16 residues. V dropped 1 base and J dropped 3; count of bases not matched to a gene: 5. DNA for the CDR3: TGTGCCAGCAGCCAAGCAGCGGGGGGTTTGACAGATACGCAGTATTTT. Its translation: CASSQAAGGLTDTQYF.

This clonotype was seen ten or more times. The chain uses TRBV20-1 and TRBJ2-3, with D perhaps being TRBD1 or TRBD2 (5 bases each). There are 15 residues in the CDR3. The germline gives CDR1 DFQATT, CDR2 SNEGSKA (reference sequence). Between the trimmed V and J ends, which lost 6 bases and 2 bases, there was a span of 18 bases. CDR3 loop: CSAATPGDVTDTQYF. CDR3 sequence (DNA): TGCAGTGCCGCTACCCCCGGGGACGTCACAGATACGCAGTATTTT.

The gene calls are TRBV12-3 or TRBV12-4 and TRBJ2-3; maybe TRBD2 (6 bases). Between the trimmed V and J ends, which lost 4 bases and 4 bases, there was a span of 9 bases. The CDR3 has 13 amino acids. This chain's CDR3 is CASSSTRSDTQYF. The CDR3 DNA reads TGTGCCAGCAGTTCGACTAGATCAGATACGCAGTATTTT.

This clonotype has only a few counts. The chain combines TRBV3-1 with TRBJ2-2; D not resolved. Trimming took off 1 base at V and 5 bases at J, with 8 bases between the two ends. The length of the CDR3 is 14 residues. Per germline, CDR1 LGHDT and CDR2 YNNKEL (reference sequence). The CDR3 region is CASSQVDGTGELFF. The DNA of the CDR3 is TGTGCCAGCAGCCAAGTCGATGGGACCGGGGAGCTGTTTTTT.

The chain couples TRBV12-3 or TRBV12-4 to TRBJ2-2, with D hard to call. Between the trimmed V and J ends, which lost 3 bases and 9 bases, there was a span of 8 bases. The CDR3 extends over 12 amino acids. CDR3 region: CASSFLGRELFF. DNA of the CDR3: TGTGCCAGCAGTTTTCTGGGTCGGGAGCTGTTTTTT.

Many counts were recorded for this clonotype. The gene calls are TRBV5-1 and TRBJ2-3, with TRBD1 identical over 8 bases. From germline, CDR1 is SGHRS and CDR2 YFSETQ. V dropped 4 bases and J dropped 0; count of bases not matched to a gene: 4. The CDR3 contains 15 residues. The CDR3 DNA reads TGCGCCAGCAGCCCGACAGGGGCTAGCACAGATACGCAGTATTTT. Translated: CASSPTGASTDTQYF.

The CDR3 DNA is TGCGCCAGCAGCTCGAACAGGGGGCGAAGAGGGCAAGAGACCCAGTACTTC. It encodes CASSSNRGRRGQETQYF. This chain connects TRBV5-1 to TRBJ2-5; 9 bases map to TRBD1. The CDR3 is 17 amino acids. Germline CDR1 SGHRS, CDR2 YFSETQ. Trimming cost V 3 bases and J 2 bases; bases outside gene matches: 11.

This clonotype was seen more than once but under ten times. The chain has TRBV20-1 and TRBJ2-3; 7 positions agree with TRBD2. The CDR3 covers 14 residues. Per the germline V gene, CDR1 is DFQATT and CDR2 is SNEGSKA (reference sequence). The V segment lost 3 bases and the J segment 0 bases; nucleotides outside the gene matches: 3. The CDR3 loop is CSARGGFSTDTQYF. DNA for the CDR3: TGCAGTGCTAGGGGGGGGTTCAGCACAGATACGCAGTATTTT.

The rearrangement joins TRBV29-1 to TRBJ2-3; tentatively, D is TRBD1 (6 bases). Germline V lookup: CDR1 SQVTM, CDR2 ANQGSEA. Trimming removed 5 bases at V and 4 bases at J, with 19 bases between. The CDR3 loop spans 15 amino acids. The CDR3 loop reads CSVRRDTSGADTQYF. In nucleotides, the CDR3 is TGCAGCGTTCGCCGGGACACCTCAGGGGCAGATACGCAGTATTTT.

CDR3 DNA: TGTGCCAGCTCGCTCGGGACAGCGGGATTGTCCTACGAGCAGTACTTC. This gives the protein CASSLGTAGLSYEQYF. The chain carries TRBV18 and TRBJ2-7; D is perhaps TRBD1 or TRBD2 (7 bases each). Germline V lookup: CDR1 KGHSH, CDR2 LQKENI. V lost 6 bases to trimming and J lost 1 base, with 19 bases between them. The CDR3 has 16 residues.

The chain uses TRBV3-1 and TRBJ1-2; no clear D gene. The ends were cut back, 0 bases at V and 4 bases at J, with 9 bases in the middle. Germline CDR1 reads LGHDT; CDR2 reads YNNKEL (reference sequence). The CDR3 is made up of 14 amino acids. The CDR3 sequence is CASSQDKGFYGYTF. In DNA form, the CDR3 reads TGTGCCAGCAGCCAAGATAAGGGATTCTATGGCTACACCTTC.

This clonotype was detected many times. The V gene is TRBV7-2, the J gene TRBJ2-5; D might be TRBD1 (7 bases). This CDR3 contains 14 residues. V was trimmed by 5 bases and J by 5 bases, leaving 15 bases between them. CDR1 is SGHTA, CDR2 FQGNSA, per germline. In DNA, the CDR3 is TGTGCCAGCAGCAGAACAGGGGCGGGGGAGACCCAGTACTTC. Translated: CASSRTGAGETQYF.